Listed here are 10 T cell receptor beta chains from one sample, sequenced in a study of blood T cell repertoires in COVID-19. Repertoires were generated with immunoSEQ multiplex PCR, while TCRdb's copy carries only in-frame clones and drops some. The sample contains 200,000 to 250,000 clones, around 83% of which appear only once. The sample taken for sequencing was peripheral blood. Source of these receptors: a man aged 40-49 years with acute or convalescent COVID-19.

The chain recombines TRBV23-1 with TRBJ2-2; D gene ambiguous. TRBV23-1 is marked as an open reading frame, function uncertain. The CDR3 totals 15 residues. Trimming cost V 0 bases and J 3 bases, with 8 bases left between them. The CDR3 region is CASSQSCPDTGELFF. The DNA for the CDR3 is TGCGCCAGCAGTCAATCTTGTCCAGACACCGGGGAGCTGTTTTTT.

This clone turned up a few times. CDR3 sequence (DNA): TGTGCCAGCAGCCGTGGCTCGGGGGATATTGCGGCCCTCTATGGCTACACCTTC. This gives the protein CASSRGSGDIAALYGYTF. The V and J genes are TRBV5-5 and TRBJ1-2; a weak D match, TRBD1 (5 bases). The CDR3 has 18 amino acids. The germline CDR1 and CDR2 sequences are SGHKS and YYEKEE (reference sequence). V gave up 4 bases and J gave up 4 bases, with 26 bases separating them.

V gene TRBV9 combines with J gene TRBJ2-1; 13 positions agree with TRBD2. The CDR3 runs 16 residues. Trimming at V came to 0 bases and at J to 6 bases, leaving 3 bases not matched to a gene. Germline V gene lookup returns CDR1 SGDLS and CDR2 YYNGEE. The CDR3 reads CASSVVGTSGVNEQFF. Written as DNA, the CDR3 is TGTGCCAGCAGCGTAGTGGGGACTAGCGGGGTCAATGAGCAGTTCTTC. Looking up the rest from reference TRBV9 and TRBJ2-1 gives the full variable domain: DSGVTQTPKHLITATGQRVTLRCSPRSGDLSVYWYQQSLDQGLQFLIQYYNGEERAKGNILERFSAQQFPDLHSELNLSSLELGDSALYFCASSVVGTSGVNEQFFGPGTRLTVL.

This rearrangement joins TRBV4-1 to TRBJ2-7, with 7 bases matching TRBD1. This CDR3 contains 15 residues. Looked up from germline, CDR1 is MGHRA and CDR2 is YSYEKL. V shed 5 bases and J 0 bases; nucleotides not matched to a gene: 7. CDR3 region: CASSYETGASYEQYF. The CDR3 nucleotides are TGCGCCAGCAGCTACGAAACAGGGGCCTCCTACGAGCAGTACTTC.

The chain is built from TRBV3-1 (or the pseudogene TRBV3-2) and TRBJ1-4; TRBD1 agrees at 8 bases. J gave up 8 bases and V 1 base, and 6 bases lay outside the gene matches. Germline CDR1 reads LGHDT; CDR2 reads YNNKEL (reference sequence). The CDR3 has 15 amino acids. CDR3 sequence reads: CASSQGRTGKEKLFF. DNA for the CDR3: TGTGCCAGCAGCCAAGGTCGGACAGGGAAGGAAAAACTGTTTTTT.

The J gene is TRBJ1-1, the V gene TRBV7-2; D is possibly TRBD1 (6 bases). The CDR3 sequence is 14 residues long. From germline, CDR1 is SGHTA and CDR2 FQGNSA. Deletions cut 7 bases from V and 4 bases from J, with 16 bases between. CDR3 in DNA: TGTGCCAGCACCCCACAGGGTTGGGGCACTGAAGCTTTCTTT. Translated, it gives CASTPQGWGTEAFF.

The chain carries TRBV7-9 and TRBJ2-7, with 12 nucleotides matching TRBD1. The V gene's germline CDR1 is SEHNR and CDR2 FQNEAQ (reference sequence). This CDR3 region has 15 residues. Trimming at V came to 6 bases and at J to 4 bases, leaving 7 bases not matched to a gene. The CDR3, as DNA: TGTGCCAGCAGTATCCGGGACAGGGGGCCTTACGAGCAGTACTTC. It is translated as CASSIRDRGPYEQYF.

The gene calls are TRBV2 and TRBJ1-2; TRBD1 might be the D (5 bases). The CDR3 spans 14 residues. V lost 5 bases and J lost 0, with 10 bases in between. Per germline, CDR1 SNHLY and CDR2 FYNNEI. CDR3: CASSPEQANYGYTF. In nucleotides, the CDR3 is TGTGCCAGCAGTCCTGAACAGGCTAACTATGGCTACACCTTC.

This clone appeared once. This rearrangement joins TRBV29-1 to TRBJ1-1; D unclear. Trimming took 4 bases from V and 0 from J, leaving 6 bases between them. Germline-derived CDR1 and CDR2 are SQVTM and ANQGSEA. CDR3 size: 12 residues. CDR3 nucleotide sequence: TGCAGCGTTGTCCCCATGAACACTGAAGCTTTCTTT. Encoded protein: CSVVPMNTEAFF.

The chain is built from TRBV6-5 and TRBJ1-5, with a tentative D call TRBD1 (5 bases). This CDR3 region has 16 residues. Per germline, CDR1 MNHEY and CDR2 SVGAGI. The V end lost 4 bases, the J end lost 5 bases, and 18 bases lay between the germline ends. CDR3 loop: CASSFPPDTIDQPQHF. CDR3 coding DNA: TGTGCCAGCAGTTTCCCCCCGGACACTATCGATCAGCCCCAGCATTTT.